A selection of T cell receptor beta chains follows, all from one sample in a study of cytomegalovirus exposure and HLA in healthy donors. The table came from immunoSEQ multiplex PCR; TCRdb's copy has only in-frame clones and leaves some out. The profile shows about 170,000 clones, approximately 80% of them singletons. The source material was PBMCs. These receptors all come from a woman in her 50s in good health and CMV-seronegative. CDR3s include the opening cysteine and the closing phenylalanine or tryptophan. D genes are given only for firm matches. A clone size is listed for some rows: how often the clone was seen (once, few, many), or a class if it is expanded.

cdr3_nt cdr3_aa cdr3_length j_call clone_size v_call d_call
TGTGCCACTTCCAGGGGACGTTTATCCAAAAACATTCAGTACTTC CATSRGRLSKNIQYF 15 TRBJ2-4 NA TRBV19 NA
TGTGCCTGGAGTCCCTGGACACATTATAATTCACCCCTCCACTTT CAWSPWTHYNSPLHF 15 TRBJ1-6 NA TRBV30 NA
TGCGCCAGCAGCTTGGCCACCGGGACAGGGGGCTATGAGCAGTACTTC CASSLATGTGGYEQYF 16 TRBJ2-7 NA TRBV5-1 TRBD1
TGTGCCAGTAGTTCAGGGTTGTTCACTGAAGCTTTCTTT CASSSGLFTEAFF 13 TRBJ1-1 once TRBV19 NA
TGTGCCAGCAGTGAAGTAGGGTGGACAGGGTTGGGGAATGAGCAGTTCTTC CASSEVGWTGLGNEQFF 17 TRBJ2-1 NA TRBV6-1 TRBD1
TGTGCCAGCAGAGGTCAGGACACCGGGGAGCTGTTTTTT CASRGQDTGELFF 13 TRBJ2-2 NA TRBV6-4 NA
TGCGCCAGCAGAAGGGACAGTGCGTGTTGTCAGCGCACGTTT CASRRDSACCQRTF 14 TRBJ1-4 NA TRBV10-1 TRBD1
TGTGCCAGCAGCGCCCTTCGGGAGCAGTTCTTC CASSALREQFF 11 TRBJ2-1 NA TRBV25-1 NA
TGTGCCAGCAGCTTAGAACCCCTAGCGGGGAAGTCAGATACGCAGTATTTT CASSLEPLAGKSDTQYF 17 TRBJ2-3 NA TRBV7-2 TRBD2
TGTGCCAGCAGCTTGGTCGGGTACGAGCAGTACTTC CASSLVGYEQYF 12 TRBJ2-7 NA TRBV5-4 NA
TGCAGTGTTCTCGCGAGGACTGAAGCTTTCTTT CSVLARTEAFF 11 TRBJ1-1 NA TRBV20-1 NA
TGTGCCATTGGACTAGCGGGGGGGCCGGCAGATACGCAGTATTTT CAIGLAGGPADTQYF 15 TRBJ2-3 NA TRBV10-3 TRBD2
TGTGCCAGCAGCTTAAATCCCGCAGGGAACTCTGGAAACACCATATATTTT CASSLNPAGNSGNTIYF 17 TRBJ1-3 NA TRBV7-6 NA
TGTGCCAGCACTCACTTGGGACAGGGTCTTAATGAGCAGTTCTTC CASTHLGQGLNEQFF 15 TRBJ2-1 NA TRBV6-6 TRBD1
TGCGCCAGCAGCTTGAATGGTTGGTCAGTCACAGATACGCAGTATTTT CASSLNGWSVTDTQYF 16 TRBJ2-3 few TRBV5-1 NA
TGTGCCAGCAGCGCCCGAAGTGGGCAGGGGGCAACAGATACGCAGTATTTT CASSARSGQGATDTQYF 17 TRBJ2-3 NA TRBV9 TRBD1
TGTGCCAGCAGTGGGGACAGGGGGCGATCACCCCTCCACTTT CASSGDRGRSPLHF 14 TRBJ1-6 NA TRBV2 TRBD1
TGTGCCAGCAGTGGGACTAGCGGGAGTCGGAATGAGCAGTTCTTC CASSGTSGSRNEQFF 15 TRBJ2-1 once TRBV6-6 TRBD2
TGTGCCAGCAGCTTAGTACAGGGGGAGCTGTTTTTT CASSLVQGELFF 12 TRBJ2-2 NA TRBV7-2 NA
TGTGCCAGCAGCGTCGGGAATCGGGCAGATACGCAGTATTTT CASSVGNRADTQYF 14 TRBJ2-3 NA TRBV9 NA
TGTGCCAGCAGTTCGACACTTGCTAACTATGGCTACACCTTC CASSSTLANYGYTF 14 TRBJ1-2 NA TRBV27 NA
TGTGCCAGCAGCGGACAGACTCATAATTCACCCCTCCACTTT CASSGQTHNSPLHF 14 TRBJ1-6 NA TRBV14 NA
TGTGCCAGCAGCTTGGCCCTGACAGGGGTGGAGGGCTACACCTTC CASSLALTGVEGYTF 15 TRBJ1-2 NA TRBV7-2 TRBD1
TGTGCCAGCAGTTTGGCTGCTGCAGGGACATCGAACACCGGGGAGCTGTTTTTT CASSLAAAGTSNTGELFF 18 TRBJ2-2 NA TRBV28 NA
TGCAGCGTTGTAGCCGACTCCTACGAGCAGTACTTC CSVVADSYEQYF 12 TRBJ2-7 NA TRBV29-1 NA
TGTGCCAGCAGCTTAGACTATCTCTCAGATACGCAGTATTTT CASSLDYLSDTQYF 14 TRBJ2-3 NA TRBV7-2 NA
TGTGCCAGCAGCGAGAAACCCAAAGATACGCAGTATTTT CASSEKPKDTQYF 13 TRBJ2-3 NA TRBV7-3 NA
TGTGCCAGCAGCCGTGGACAGGGCCAGCACGAGCAGTACTTC CASSRGQGQHEQYF 14 TRBJ2-7 NA TRBV28 TRBD1
TGTGCCAGCAGCTGGGGACAGGGAGTAGATACGCAGTATTTT CASSWGQGVDTQYF 14 TRBJ2-3 NA TRBV28 TRBD1
TGTGCCAGCAGTCCAGGGACAGGGGTCGTTAGCTATGGCTACACCTTC CASSPGTGVVSYGYTF 16 TRBJ1-2 NA TRBV6-6 TRBD1
TGTGCCAGCAACCAGGATTGGGACTATGGCTACACCTTC CASNQDWDYGYTF 13 TRBJ1-2 NA TRBV28 NA
TGCGCCAGCAGCCAATTAAAGGGGGCCACCTACGAGCAGTACTTC CASSQLKGATYEQYF 15 TRBJ2-7 NA TRBV4-1 TRBD1
TGTGCCAGTAGTATCACTCGACAGGCAGGTCAGCCCCAGCATTTT CASSITRQAGQPQHF 15 TRBJ1-5 NA TRBV19 NA
TGTGCCAGTAGAGAAACCGGGACAGGGCCCTACGAGCAGTACTTC CASRETGTGPYEQYF 15 TRBJ2-7 NA TRBV19 TRBD1
TGTGCCAGCAGCCCGAGGACAGGGGGCTATAATTCCCCCCTCCACTTT CASSPRTGGYNSPLHF 16 TRBJ1-6 NA TRBV11-2 TRBD1
TGTGCCAGTAGTATAGGCCTACCTGAGCAGTTCTTC CASSIGLPEQFF 12 TRBJ2-1 NA TRBV19 NA
TGTGCCACCAGCAGAGTGAGCCTAGCAAGACTCCCGCGGCAGGAGTTCTTC CATSRVSLARLPRQEFF 17 TRBJ2-1 once TRBV15 NA
TGTGCCAGCAAGGGGGGGCAGTATGAAAAACTGTTTTTT CASKGGQYEKLFF 13 TRBJ1-4 NA TRBV2 NA
TGTGCCAGCAGACCTACAGGAGCTAGCACAGATACGCAGTATTTT CASRPTGASTDTQYF 15 TRBJ2-3 NA TRBV2 NA
TGTGCCAGCAGCGTCCAATCAGGGGGTAACACTGAAGCTTTCTTT CASSVQSGGNTEAFF 15 TRBJ1-1 NA TRBV9 TRBD1
TGCGCCAGCAGCCAAGGACTAGCGGTCTCCTACGAGCAGTACTTC CASSQGLAVSYEQYF 15 TRBJ2-7 NA TRBV4-1 TRBD2
TGTGCCAGCAGTTTCGGACAGGGGGCCGACGAGCAGTACTTC CASSFGQGADEQYF 14 TRBJ2-7 NA TRBV5-6 TRBD1
TGCAGCGTTTGTGAGCGGGACTACGAGCAGTACTTC CSVCERDYEQYF 12 TRBJ2-7 NA TRBV29-1 TRBD2